Here is one T cell receptor (beta chain) with its context. No antigen is known for it. Base qualities are not provided; no much larger clone lies one nucleotide away. V is clipped by 5 bases and J by 5 bases, and the sequence between their germline boundaries is 7 bases long. Counted from cysteine to phenylalanine, this CDR3 has 12 amino acids. Left in the record is the CDR3 DNA by itself, 36 bases read in frame from the first base. The source of the sample is a study of blood T cell repertoires in COVID-19 (dated by TCRdb to the early 2020s). Describing the broader study: Samples from collaborators originated in the United States, Italy and Spain and spanned both the acute and convalescent phases of COVID-19. The material from the prospective study consisted of cDNA or gDNA derived from T cells, B-cell-depleted T cells, or PBMCs. Deeply sampled blood TCRbeta repertoires from subjects exposed to, actively infected with, or recovered from COVID-19 were included in the dataset. The repertoires were released in a freely available public database intended as a resource for research on the immune response to SARS-CoV-2. Samples came from the ongoing ImmuneRACE study (first 160 participants) plus 1,254 subjects from 6 global collaborators. Sample metadata almost always included a de-identified subject ID, COVID-19 status, age in years and sex. HLA class I and class II types, where available, came from metadata supplied by the sample provider rather than from assay-based typing. Overall study outcomes, separate from this receptor: Clinical and demographic metadata were provided uncurated, with the amount varying by source and participant.

The immunoSEQ Assay, a bias-controlled multiplex PCR, was used to amplify TCRbeta CDR3 regions from genomic DNA. Per the source publication's procedure: Within the assay, amplification of reference gene primers was used to estimate how many nucleated cells each sample contained. To quantify the absolute abundance of each unique TCRbeta CDR3 rearrangement, sequence reads were collapsed and filtered. Productive Simpson clonality was computed per sample as the square root of Simpson's diversity index over productive rearrangements. Imported from immuneACCESS, the table was reduced by TCRdb to in-frame sequences with V and J called. These copies leave out some clones; in studies compared against another copy, an unresolved V gene accounts for under half, and the cause of the remainder is not known. V, J and clone size are those of that table, while D and trimming were read from the DNA. Present in this sample are about 250,000 clones, 89% of which were seen just once. In total, the top ten clones hold 3.5% to 5% of the sample.

A second Seattle source provided samples from volunteer blood donors who had recovered from COVID-19. Whole blood was collected in K2EDTA tubes by collaborating institutions according to the institutions' own protocols. For TCRbeta analysis, collaborators shipped samples as frozen whole blood, isolated PBMCs, or DNA extracted from either of those sample types. The TCR originated in a woman between 35 and 50 years old who had recovered from COVID-19. Recombination linked TRBV12-3 or TRBV12-4 to TRBJ1-5; the D gene is possibly TRBD1, with 6 bases matching. What was sequenced was peripheral blood. The CDR3 in this case is CASSTGYQPQHF. The sequenced DNA is TGTGCCAGCAGTACAGGGTATCAGCCCCAGCATTTT.